This TCR beta chain emerged from a study of shared clonotypes between healthy human individuals. Profiled with immunoSEQ multiplex PCR; TCRdb holds only in-frame clones, not every one. In the table there are some 1,100,000 clones, about 84% of which are singletons. To note about this clone: Different DNA sequences within this sample yield the same CDR3.

Source material: memory CD4+ T cells from PBMCs. As for subset: CD45RA-negative fraction. The clonotype originates from a man aged 18 to 30 in good health. Some clones in this sample may be carry-over from other donors' samples.

The CDR3 spells CSARGEETQYF. DNA of the CDR3: TGCAGTGCTCGAGGAGAAGAGACCCAGTACTTC. The chain joins TRBV20-1 to TRBJ2-5; D remains unclear. CDR1 is DFQATT, CDR2 SNEGSKA, per germline (reference sequence). The CDR3 runs 11 residues. The V and J ends lost 5 bases and 3 bases respectively, with 7 bases between them.